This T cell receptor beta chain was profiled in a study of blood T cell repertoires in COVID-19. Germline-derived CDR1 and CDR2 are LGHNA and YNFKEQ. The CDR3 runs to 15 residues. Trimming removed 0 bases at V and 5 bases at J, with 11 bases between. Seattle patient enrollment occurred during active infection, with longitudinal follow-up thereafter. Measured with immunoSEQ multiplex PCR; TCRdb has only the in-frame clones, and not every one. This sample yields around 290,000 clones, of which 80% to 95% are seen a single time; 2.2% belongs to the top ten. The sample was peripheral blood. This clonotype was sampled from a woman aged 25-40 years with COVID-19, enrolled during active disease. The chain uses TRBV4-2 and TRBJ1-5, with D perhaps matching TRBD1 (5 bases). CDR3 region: CASSQDGTGDQPQHF. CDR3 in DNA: TGTGCCAGCAGCCAAGATGGGACGGGAGATCAGCCCCAGCATTTT.